The clone carrying this T cell receptor (beta chain) has just a few counts. The target antigen is unknown. Germline CDR1 and CDR2: SNHLY and FYNNEI. This CDR3 has 14 amino acids. Trimming removed 10 bases from V and 0 bases from J; junction bases left unmatched: 6. This sample was included in a study of identical twins. Study-wide points: Cord blood's abundant beta clonotypes had fewer insertions, unlike memory repertoires.

Template switching added a universal primer binding site, and final cDNA carried unique molecular identifiers. TCRdb reprocessed the 5' RACE reads via MiXCR and lists one record per CDR3 protein. The sample lists about 1.7 million distinct CDR3 sequences; 25% to 35% were seen once. The sample was cord blood. V gene TRBV2 combines with J gene TRBJ2-7; 10 bases agree with TRBD2. This clonotype was sampled from a newborn girl in good health. CDR3: CATKQRGGSYEQYF. The CDR3 DNA follows: TGTGCCACCAAACAGCGGGGGGGCTCCTACGAGCAGTACTTC.